The entry that follows covers one T cell receptor beta chain sequence. Its target is unknown. The data were obtained in a study of graft-versus-host responses after intestinal transplantation. For the study at large: Anti-thymocyte globulin induction preceded about 3 years of tacrolimus and steroid maintenance in all recipients.

General study points: With peak circulating GvH clone levels came an association with early post-transplant HvG declines. There were GvH clones found in recipient marrow, and some of them appeared first in ileum or blood.

Assay: immunoSEQ multiplex PCR; the TCRdb copy retains only in-frame clones and omits some. Of 20,000 to 25,000 clones listed, roughly 92% were seen once; the top ten hold around 46%. The receptor comes from a human patient who received an intestinal transplant, so some T cells may come from the graft donor. Material: PBMCs, obtained approximately 250 days after intestinal transplant.

The CDR3 DNA is TGTGCCAGCTCACCACGTTCGGGGGCTCAAGAGACCCAGTACTTC. This encodes CASSPRSGAQETQYF. This sequence joins TRBV18 and TRBJ2-5; D may correspond to TRBD1 or TRBD2 (6 bases each). The CDR3 sequence is 15 residues long. CDR1 is KGHSH and CDR2 is LQKENI in the germline V gene. The V gene lost 1 base and the J gene lost 2 bases, with 11 bases spanning the gap.